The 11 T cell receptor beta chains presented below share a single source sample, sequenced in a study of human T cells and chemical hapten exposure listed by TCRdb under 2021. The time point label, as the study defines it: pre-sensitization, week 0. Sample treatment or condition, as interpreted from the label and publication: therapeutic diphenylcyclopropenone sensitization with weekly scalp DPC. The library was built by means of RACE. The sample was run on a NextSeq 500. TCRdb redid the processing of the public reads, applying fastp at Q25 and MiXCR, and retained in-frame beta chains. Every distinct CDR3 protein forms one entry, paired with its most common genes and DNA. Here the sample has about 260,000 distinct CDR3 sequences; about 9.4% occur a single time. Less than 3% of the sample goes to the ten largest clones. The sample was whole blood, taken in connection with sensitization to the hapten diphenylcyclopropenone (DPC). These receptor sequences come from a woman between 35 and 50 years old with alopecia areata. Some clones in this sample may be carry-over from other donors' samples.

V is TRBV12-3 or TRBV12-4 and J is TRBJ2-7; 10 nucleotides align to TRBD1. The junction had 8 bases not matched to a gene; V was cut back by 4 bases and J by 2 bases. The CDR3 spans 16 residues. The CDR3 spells CASSSGLGQGPYEQYF. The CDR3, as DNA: TGTGCCAGCAGTTCCGGGTTGGGACAGGGGCCCTACGAGCAGTACTTC.

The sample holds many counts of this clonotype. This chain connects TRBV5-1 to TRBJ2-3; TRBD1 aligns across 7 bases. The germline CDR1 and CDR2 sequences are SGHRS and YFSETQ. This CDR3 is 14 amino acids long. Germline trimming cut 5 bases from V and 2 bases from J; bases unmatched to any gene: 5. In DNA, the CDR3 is TGCGCCAGCAGTTTACAGGGGTACACAGATACGCAGTATTTT. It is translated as CASSLQGYTDTQYF. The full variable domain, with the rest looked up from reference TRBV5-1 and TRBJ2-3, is KAGVTQTPRYLIKTRGQQVTLSCSPISGHRSVSWYQQTPGQGLQFLFEYFSETQRNKGNFPGRFSGRQFSNSRSEMNVSTLELGDSALYLCASSLQGYTDTQYFGPGTRLTVL.

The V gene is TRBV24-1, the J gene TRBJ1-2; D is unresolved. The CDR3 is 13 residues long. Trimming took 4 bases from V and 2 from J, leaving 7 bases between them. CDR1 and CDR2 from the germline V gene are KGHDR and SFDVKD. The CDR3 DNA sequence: TGTGCCACCAGTGAGGCCACAAACTATGGCTACACCTTC. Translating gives CATSEATNYGYTF.

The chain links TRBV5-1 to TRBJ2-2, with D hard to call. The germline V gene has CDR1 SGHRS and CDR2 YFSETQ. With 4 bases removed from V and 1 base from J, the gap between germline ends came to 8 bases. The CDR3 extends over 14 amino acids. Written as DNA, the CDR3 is TGCGCCAGCAGCCTCGTAGGGAACACCGGGGAGCTGTTTTTT. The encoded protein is CASSLVGNTGELFF.

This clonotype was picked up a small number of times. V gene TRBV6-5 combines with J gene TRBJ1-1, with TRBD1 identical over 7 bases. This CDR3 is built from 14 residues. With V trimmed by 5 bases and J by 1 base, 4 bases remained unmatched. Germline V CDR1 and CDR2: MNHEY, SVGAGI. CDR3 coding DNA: TGTGCCAGCAGTCGTGGGACAGAGAACACTGAAGCTTTCTTT. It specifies CASSRGTENTEAFF.

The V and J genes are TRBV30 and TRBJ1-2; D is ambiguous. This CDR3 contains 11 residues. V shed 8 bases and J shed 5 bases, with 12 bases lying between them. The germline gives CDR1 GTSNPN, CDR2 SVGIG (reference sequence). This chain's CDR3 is CAGPKFYGYTF. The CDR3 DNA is TGTGCCGGTCCAAAATTTTATGGCTACACCTTC.

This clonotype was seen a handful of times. The CDR3 nucleotides read TGCAGTGCTAGAGATTACCGGACAGGGTCGAGCACTGAAGCTTTCTTT. Translated: CSARDYRTGSSTEAFF. This sequence joins TRBV20-1 and TRBJ1-1; 8 nucleotides agree with TRBD1. From germline, CDR1 is DFQATT and CDR2 SNEGSKA (reference sequence). The CDR3 contains 16 residues. J gave up 4 bases and V 0 bases, and 10 bases lay outside the gene matches.

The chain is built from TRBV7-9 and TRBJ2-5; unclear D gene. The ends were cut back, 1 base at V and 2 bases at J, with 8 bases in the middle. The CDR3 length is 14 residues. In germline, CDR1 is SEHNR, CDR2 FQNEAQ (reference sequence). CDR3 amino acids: CASSLGLQQETQYF. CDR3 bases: TGTGCCAGCAGCTTAGGGTTGCAGCAAGAGACCCAGTACTTC. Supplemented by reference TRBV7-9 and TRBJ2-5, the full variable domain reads DTGVSQNPRHKITKRGQNVTFRCDPISEHNRLYWYRQTLGQGPEFLTYFQNEAQLEKSRLLSDRFSAERPKGSFSTLEIQRTEQGDSAMYLCASSLGLQQETQYFGPGTRLLVL.

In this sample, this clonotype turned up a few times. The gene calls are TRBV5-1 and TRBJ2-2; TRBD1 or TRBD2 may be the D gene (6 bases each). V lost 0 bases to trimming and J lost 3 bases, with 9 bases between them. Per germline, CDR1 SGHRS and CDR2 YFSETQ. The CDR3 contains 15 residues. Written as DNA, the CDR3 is TGCGCCAGCAGCTTGGCCGGGGGCGACACCGGGGAGCTGTTTTTT. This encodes CASSLAGGDTGELFF.

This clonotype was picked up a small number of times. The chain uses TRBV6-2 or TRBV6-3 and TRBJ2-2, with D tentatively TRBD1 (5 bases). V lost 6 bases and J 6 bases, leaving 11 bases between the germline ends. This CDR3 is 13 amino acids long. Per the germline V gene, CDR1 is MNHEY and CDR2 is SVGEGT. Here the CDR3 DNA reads TGTGCCAGCAGAGACAGACGCGCCGGGGAGCTGTTTTTT. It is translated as CASRDRRAGELFF.

DNA for the CDR3: TGTGCCAGCAGTTACTCGGGCCCCCAAGAGACCCAGTACTTC. Protein product: CASSYSGPQETQYF. V and J are TRBV6-5 and TRBJ2-5; D remains unclear. Per the germline V gene, CDR1 is MNHEY and CDR2 is SVGAGI. The CDR3 runs 14 residues. Trimming pared 0 bases from V and 1 base from J, leaving 6 bases between.